One sample yielded the 8 T cell receptor beta chains listed below, sequenced in a study of blood T cell repertoires in COVID-19. This table comes from immunoSEQ multiplex PCR, and its TCRdb copy is limited to in-frame clones, with some not included. The data contain a few hundred thousand clones, approximately 85% of them singletons. What was sequenced was peripheral blood. These receptor sequences come from a woman in her 70s with COVID-19, enrolled during active disease.

Of note for this clone: This sample includes further DNA sequences coding for the same CDR3. The rearrangement joins TRBV28 to TRBJ1-2; 8 nucleotides agree with TRBD1. The ends lost 7 bases at V and 4 bases at J; junction bases unmatched: 2. Germline-derived CDR1 and CDR2 are MDHEN and SYDVKM. The CDR3 spans 12 residues. The CDR3 nucleotides are TGTGCCAGCATGGGGACAGGCTATGGCTACACCTTC. Translated, it gives CASMGTGYGYTF.

The chain recombines TRBV5-1 with TRBJ2-3; 14 bases agree with TRBD2. This CDR3 spans 18 amino acids. The germline gives CDR1 SGHRS, CDR2 YFSETQ. Trimming at V came to 0 bases and at J to 3 bases, leaving 6 bases not matched to a gene. Here the CDR3 DNA reads TGCGCCAGCAGCTTGGGAGGGACTAGCGGGAGAAAGACAGATACGCAGTATTTT. It yields the protein CASSLGGTSGRKTDTQYF.

This sequence joins TRBV5-6 and TRBJ1-1, with D possibly TRBD1 on 6 matching bases. CDR1 is SGHDT and CDR2 is YYEEEE in the germline V gene. Deletions cut 1 base from V and 4 bases from J, with 14 bases between. The CDR3 consists of 15 residues. CDR3 amino acids: CASSLTGSTSTEAFF. DNA for the CDR3: TGTGCCAGCAGCTTGACAGGGAGTACGTCCACTGAAGCTTTCTTT.

The chain has TRBV4-1 and TRBJ1-6; no firm D call. The CDR3 is made up of 18 amino acids. Germline V lookup: CDR1 MGHRA, CDR2 YSYEKL. V lost 0 bases to trimming and J lost 7 bases, with 19 bases between them. The DNA of the CDR3 is TGCGCCAGCAGCCAAGAGATGATGCGGCGGGTTGGGAATTCACCCCTCCACTTT. This codes for CASSQEMMRRVGNSPLHF.

V gene TRBV2 combines with J gene TRBJ1-6; TRBD1 agrees at 8 bases. V was pared by 7 bases and J by 5 bases, with 7 bases of the junction left unmatched. The germline gives CDR1 SNHLY, CDR2 FYNNEI. The CDR3 has 15 residues. The CDR3 loop is CASTRQGRNNSPLHF. In nucleotides, the CDR3 is TGTGCCAGCACCCGACAGGGGAGGAATAATTCACCCCTCCACTTT.

This clone turned up a few times. This rearrangement joins TRBV7-2 to TRBJ1-2; D is undetermined. V dropped 1 base and J dropped 2 bases, with 8 bases sitting between them. From germline, CDR1 is SGHTA and CDR2 FQGNSA. This CDR3 has 14 residues. The CDR3: CASSLDSLNYGYTF. The DNA of the CDR3 is TGTGCCAGCAGCTTAGACAGTCTAAACTATGGCTACACCTTC.

V and J are TRBV6-5 and TRBJ1-1; D call uncertain. V gave up 6 bases and J gave up 0 bases, with 8 bases separating them. Per the germline V gene, CDR1 is MNHEY and CDR2 is SVGAGI. The CDR3 has 13 amino acids. The CDR3 region is CASRRAVNTEAFF. As DNA, the CDR3 is TGTGCCAGCAGGAGGGCAGTGAACACTGAAGCTTTCTTT.

This clone is a singleton in its sample. The genes are TRBV24-1 and TRBJ2-2, with 8 bases matching TRBD1. The CDR3 length is 13 residues. Germline CDR1 KGHDR, CDR2 SFDVKD. V was pared by 12 bases and J by 1 base, with 3 bases of the junction left unmatched. The CDR3 DNA sequence: TGTGCCGCGGGACAGGAGAACACCGGGGAGCTGTTTTTT. Translation: CAAGQENTGELFF.